The next 17 T cell receptor beta chains were all read from a single sample in a study of cytomegalovirus exposure and HLA in healthy donors. Primers included in the PCR were 60 Vbeta and 13 Jbeta primers. The table came from immunoSEQ multiplex PCR; TCRdb's copy has only in-frame clones and leaves some out. The table records 95,000 to 100,000 clones, roughly three quarters of them present only once. Input material: PBMCs. The receptors derive from a female donor in good health and CMV-seronegative.

This clone was counted only a few times. The genes are TRBV6-5 and TRBJ1-1; no definite D call. Germline V gene sequence: CDR1 MNHEY, CDR2 SVGAGI. V lost 8 bases to trimming and J lost 0 bases, with 16 bases between them. The CDR3 consists of 15 residues. The CDR3 bases are TGTGCCAGCGGAGAGGGCGCCAAGATGAACACTGAAGCTTTCTTT. This gives the protein CASGEGAKMNTEAFF.

The chain has TRBV5-1 and TRBJ2-1, with 12 bases aligning to TRBD2. Trimming cost V 5 bases and J 6 bases; bases outside gene matches: 9. The CDR3 is made up of 16 amino acids. The germline CDR1 and CDR2 sequences are SGHRS and YFSETQ. CDR3 DNA: TGCGCCAGCAGTTTTACTACTAGCGGGGGGTTCAATGAGCAGTTCTTC. Protein product: CASSFTTSGGFNEQFF.

As regards this clone: Mismatch with germline at one junction end may stem from a read error. The rearrangement joins TRBV6-5 to TRBJ1-2; 7 bases map to TRBD1. The CDR3 totals 14 residues. The germline V gene has CDR1 MNHEY and CDR2 SVGAGI. CDR3 coding DNA: TGTGCCAGCAGTGACTCCGGGACAGACTATGGCTACACCTTC. It is translated as CASSDSGTDYGYTF.

The V call is TRBV27, the J call TRBJ1-5; the D is unclear. V was shortened by 0 bases and J by 3 bases, with 9 bases between the two germline ends. Per the germline V gene, CDR1 is MNHEY and CDR2 is SMNVEV (reference sequence). CDR3 length equals 15 residues. CDR3 protein: CASSLSRGSNQPQHF. DNA of the CDR3: TGTGCCAGCAGTTTATCCCGAGGGTCCAATCAGCCCCAGCATTTT.

The V and J genes are TRBV5-5 and TRBJ1-5; 8 nucleotides agree with TRBD1. CDR3 length: 13 amino acids. V shed 4 bases and J 10 bases; nucleotides not matched to a gene: 7. In germline, CDR1 is SGHKS, CDR2 YYEKEE (reference sequence). The CDR3 nucleotides read TGTGCCAGCAGCGGGTTGGACAGGGACCCCCAGCATTTT. Its protein product is CASSGLDRDPQHF.

The chain carries TRBV9 and TRBJ2-1, with D perhaps matching TRBD1 (6 bases). V was shortened by 7 bases and J by 7 bases, with 12 bases between the two germline ends. Looked up from germline, CDR1 is SGDLS and CDR2 is YYNGEE. The CDR3 runs 12 residues. CDR3 residues: CASALRGNEQFF. In nucleotides, the CDR3 is TGTGCCAGCGCCCTTAGGGGGAATGAGCAGTTCTTC.

This rearrangement joins TRBV6-1 to TRBJ2-1, with TRBD1 matching 9 bases. In germline, CDR1 is MNHNS, CDR2 SASEGT. The J segment lost 3 bases and the V segment lost 6 bases, leaving 6 bases of the junction unmatched. The CDR3 consists of 15 residues. The CDR3 DNA reads TGTGCCAGCAGACCCCGGGACAGGGTCTACAATGAGCAGTTCTTC. Its translation is CASRPRDRVYNEQFF.

The gene calls are TRBV28 and TRBJ1-3; D ambiguous. The CDR3 spans 16 residues. CDR1 is MDHEN and CDR2 is SYDVKM in the germline V gene. V gave up 0 bases and J gave up 8 bases, with 17 bases separating them. For the CDR3, the DNA is TGTGCCAGCAGTTTATGGAAAAGATTTAACGGGGACACCATATATTTT. Amino acids: CASSLWKRFNGDTIYF.

This clone was seen a single time. The junction departs from germline at one end; a sequencing error may be responsible. The rearrangement uses TRBV7-7 and TRBJ2-3; perhaps TRBD2 as D (6 bases). The germline V gene has CDR1 SSHAT and CDR2 FNYEAQ (reference sequence). CDR3 length: 15 amino acids. The CDR3 sequence: CASSLWGGGTDTQYF. The DNA of the CDR3 is TGTGCTAGCAGCTTATGGGGAGGAGGCACAGATACGCAGTATTTT.

The chain couples TRBV5-8 to TRBJ2-3, with TRBD1 identical over 7 bases. V was clipped by 3 bases and J by 6 bases; unmatched bases: 13. The CDR3 contains 16 residues. The germline gives CDR1 SGHTS, CDR2 YDEGEE. The CDR3 DNA sequence: TGTGCCAGCAGCTCCCTTGGCAGGGGGACCCGGGATACGCAGTATTTT. Amino acids: CASSSLGRGTRDTQYF.

V and J are TRBV7-9 and TRBJ2-7; D gene unclear. Trimming pared 3 bases from V and 4 bases from J, leaving 13 bases between. This CDR3 spans 14 amino acids. Germline V gene data show CDR1 as SEHNR and CDR2 as FQNEAQ (reference sequence). The CDR3 DNA reads TGTGCCAGCAGCTTGGCCTACCCCGGGTACGAGCAGTACTTC. Protein product: CASSLAYPGYEQYF.

This chain joins TRBV18 and TRBJ1-5, with D possibly TRBD1 on 5 matching bases. Germline values: CDR1 KGHSH, CDR2 LQKENI. CDR3 size: 15 residues. V gave up 0 bases and J gave up 1 base, with 7 bases separating them. The DNA of the CDR3 is TGTGCCAGCTCACCACCGGCAGGGAGCAATCAGCCCCAGCATTTT. Amino acids: CASSPPAGSNQPQHF.

The J gene is TRBJ2-7, the V gene TRBV11-2; D gene ambiguous. The germline V gene encodes CDR1 SGHAT and CDR2 FQNNGV. The CDR3 runs 12 residues. V was clipped by 0 bases and J by 5 bases, with 5 bases between them. CDR3 amino acids: CASSLDSNEQYF. The CDR3 DNA reads as TGTGCCAGCAGCTTAGACTCTAACGAGCAGTACTTC.

This chain uses TRBV30 with TRBJ1-3; 8 positions match TRBD1. Per the germline V gene, CDR1 is GTSNPN and CDR2 is SVGIG (reference sequence). The CDR3 extends over 15 amino acids. V lost 4 bases, J lost 4 bases, and 9 bases stayed unmatched. CDR3 DNA sequence: TGTGCCTGGACCACCGGACAGGGTGGAGGAAACACCATATATTTT. It is translated as CAWTTGQGGGNTIYF.

Only one count was recorded for this clone. The gene calls are TRBV28 and TRBJ2-7; maybe TRBD2 (5 bases). The CDR3 loop spans 13 amino acids. Germline lookup yields CDR1 MDHEN and CDR2 SYDVKM. Trimming stripped 10 bases from V and 0 bases from J, with 13 bases between. As DNA, the CDR3 is TGTGCCACCCAGACGGGGAACTCCTACGAGCAGTACTTC. This sequence encodes CATQTGNSYEQYF.

CDR3 DNA sequence: TGTGCCAGTAGTTCCATCGGGACAGGGAGGGGCTACACCTTC. Its translation is CASSSIGTGRGYTF. This chain joins TRBV19 and TRBJ1-2, with 9 bases aligning to TRBD1. The germline gives CDR1 LNHDA, CDR2 SQIVND (reference sequence). V lost 5 bases and J lost 8; bases outside the gene matches: 9. The CDR3 has 14 amino acids.

This clone occurred once. This sequence joins TRBV30 and TRBJ1-4; 8 nucleotides match TRBD1. Germline V gives CDR1 GTSNPN, CDR2 SVGIG (reference sequence). The CDR3 runs to 14 residues. Germline trimming cut 2 bases from V and 7 bases from J; bases unmatched to any gene: 6. The CDR3 DNA is TGTGCCTGGAGTCCCGGACAGGGCCTTGAAAAACTGTTTTTT. Translated, it gives CAWSPGQGLEKLFF.